This T cell receptor beta chain was captured in a study of blood T cell repertoires in COVID-19. Authors' data handling: From reference gene primer amplification, estimates of nucleated cell counts were derived. The table came from immunoSEQ multiplex PCR; TCRdb's copy has only in-frame clones and leaves some out. V, J and clone size were drawn from that table, and D and trimming were deduced from the DNA. This repertoire shows over 110,000 clones, around 90% found once; its top ten account for 1.5% to 2%. The CDR3 has 14 residues. Germline CDR1 LGHDT, CDR2 YNNKEL (reference sequence). Trimming took 2 bases from V and 5 from J, leaving 13 bases between them.

What was sequenced was peripheral blood. This clonotype originated in a man between 65 and 85 years old with acute or convalescent COVID-19. The gene calls are TRBV3-1 (or the pseudogene TRBV3-2) and TRBJ2-7; TRBD2 is a possible D gene (7 bases). The CDR3 DNA is TGTGCCAGCAGCCAAACAACAGGGAGGGACGAGCAGTACTTC. This codes for CASSQTTGRDEQYF.